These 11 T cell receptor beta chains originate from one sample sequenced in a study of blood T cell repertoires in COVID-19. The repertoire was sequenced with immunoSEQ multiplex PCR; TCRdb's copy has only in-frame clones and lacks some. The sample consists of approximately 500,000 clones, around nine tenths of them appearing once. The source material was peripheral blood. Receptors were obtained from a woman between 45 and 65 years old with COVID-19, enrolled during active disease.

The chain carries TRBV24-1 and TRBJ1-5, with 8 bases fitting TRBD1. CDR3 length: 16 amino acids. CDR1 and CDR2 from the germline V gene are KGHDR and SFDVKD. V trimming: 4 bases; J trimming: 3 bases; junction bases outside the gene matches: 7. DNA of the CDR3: TGTGCCACCAGTGACCCCGGGACAGGAATCAATCAGCCCCAGCATTTT. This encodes CATSDPGTGINQPQHF.

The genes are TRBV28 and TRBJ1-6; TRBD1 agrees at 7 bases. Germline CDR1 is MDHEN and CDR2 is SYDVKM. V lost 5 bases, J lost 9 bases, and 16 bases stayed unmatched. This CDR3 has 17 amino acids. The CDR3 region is CASSKDRRSRQGSPLHF. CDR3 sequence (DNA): TGTGCCAGCAGTAAGGACAGGCGCTCCCGACAGGGTTCACCCCTCCACTTT. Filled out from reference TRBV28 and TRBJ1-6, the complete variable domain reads DVKVTQSSRYLVKRTGEKVFLECVQDMDHENMFWYRQDPGLGLRLIYFSYDVKMKEKGDIPEGYSVSREKKERFSLILESASTNQTSMYLCASSKDRRSRQGSPLHFGNGTRLTVT.

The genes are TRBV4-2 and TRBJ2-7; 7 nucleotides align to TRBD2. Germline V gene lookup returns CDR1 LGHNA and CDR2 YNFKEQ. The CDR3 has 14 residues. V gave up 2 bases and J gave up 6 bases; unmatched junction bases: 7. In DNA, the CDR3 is TGTGCCAGCAGCCAATTAATAAGCGGGGCCGAGCAGTACTTC. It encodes CASSQLISGAEQYF.

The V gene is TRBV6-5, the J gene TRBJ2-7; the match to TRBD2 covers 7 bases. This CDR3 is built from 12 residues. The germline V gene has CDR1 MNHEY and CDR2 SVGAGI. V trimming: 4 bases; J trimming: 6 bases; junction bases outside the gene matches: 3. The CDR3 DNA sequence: TGTGCCAGCAGTTCTATAGCGGGCGAGCAGTACTTC. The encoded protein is CASSSIAGEQYF.

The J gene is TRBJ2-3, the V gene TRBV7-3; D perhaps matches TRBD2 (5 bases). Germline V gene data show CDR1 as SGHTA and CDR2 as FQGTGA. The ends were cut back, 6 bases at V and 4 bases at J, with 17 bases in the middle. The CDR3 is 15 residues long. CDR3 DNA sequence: TGTGCCAGCAGTCAAATAGCGAGTTCGGCAGATACGCAGTATTTT. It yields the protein CASSQIASSADTQYF.

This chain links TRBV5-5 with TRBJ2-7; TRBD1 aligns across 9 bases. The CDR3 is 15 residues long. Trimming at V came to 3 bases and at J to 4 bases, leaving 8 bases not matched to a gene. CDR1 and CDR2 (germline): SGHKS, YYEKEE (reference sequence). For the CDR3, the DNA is TGTGCCAGCAGCTGGAGCCGGGACAGGGAGTACGAGCAGTACTTC. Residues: CASSWSRDREYEQYF. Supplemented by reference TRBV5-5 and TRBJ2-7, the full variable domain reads DAGVTQSPTHLIKTRGQQVTLRCSPISGHKSVSWYQQVLGQGPQFIFQYYEKEERGRGNFPDRFSARQFPNYSSELNVNALLLGDSALYLCASSWSRDREYEQYFGPGTRLTVT.

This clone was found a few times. The CDR3 nucleotides are TGTGCCAGCACACCAGCGGGGTTAAGGGAGCAGTTCTTC. Translated, it gives CASTPAGLREQFF. The chain carries TRBV2 and TRBJ2-1, with 7 positions matching TRBD2. Trimming cost V 7 bases and J 10 bases; bases outside gene matches: 10. Germline V gene sequence: CDR1 SNHLY, CDR2 FYNNEI. The CDR3 consists of 13 residues.

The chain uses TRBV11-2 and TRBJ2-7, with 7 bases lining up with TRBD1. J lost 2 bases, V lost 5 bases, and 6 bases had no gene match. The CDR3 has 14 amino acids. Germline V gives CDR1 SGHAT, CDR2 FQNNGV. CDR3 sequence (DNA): TGTGCCAGCAGCCGAAGACAGGGAACCTACGAGCAGTACTTC. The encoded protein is CASSRRQGTYEQYF.

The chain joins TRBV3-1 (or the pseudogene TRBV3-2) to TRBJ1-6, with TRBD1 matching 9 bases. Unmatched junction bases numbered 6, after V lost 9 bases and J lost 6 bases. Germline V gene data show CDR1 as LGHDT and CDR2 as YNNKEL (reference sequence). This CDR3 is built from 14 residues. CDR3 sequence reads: CASRDRALNSPLHF. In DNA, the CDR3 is TGTGCCAGTCGGGACAGGGCACTTAATTCACCCCTCCACTTT.

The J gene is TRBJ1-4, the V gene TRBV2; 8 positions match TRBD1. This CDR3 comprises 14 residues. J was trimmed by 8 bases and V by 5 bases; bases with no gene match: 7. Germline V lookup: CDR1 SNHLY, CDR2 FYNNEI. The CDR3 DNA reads TGTGCCAGCAGTACAGGACAGGGAGAGGAAAAACTGTTTTTT. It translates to CASSTGQGEEKLFF. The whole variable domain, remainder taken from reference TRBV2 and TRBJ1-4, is EPEVTQTPSHQVTQMGQEVILRCVPISNHLYFYWYRQILGQKVEFLVSFYNNEISEKSEIFDDQFSVERPDGSNFTLKIRSTKLEDSAMYFCASSTGQGEEKLFFGSGTQLSVL.

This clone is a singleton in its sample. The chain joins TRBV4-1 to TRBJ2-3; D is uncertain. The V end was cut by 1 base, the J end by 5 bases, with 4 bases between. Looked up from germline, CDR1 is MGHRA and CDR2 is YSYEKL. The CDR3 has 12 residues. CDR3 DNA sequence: TGCGCCAGCAGCCAAGTAGAAGATACGCAGTATTTT. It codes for CASSQVEDTQYF.